These 23 T cell receptor beta chains were all obtained from the same sample, sequenced in a study of cytomegalovirus exposure and HLA in healthy donors. The PCR ran on 60 Vbeta and 13 Jbeta primers. Sequencing used immunoSEQ multiplex PCR; TCRdb keeps in-frame clones, though not all of them. Found here are 160,000 or so clones, over 75% of them singletons; the top ten hold approximately 4.5%. Sequencing was carried out using PBMCs. The origin of the receptors is a man aged 35 to 55 in good health and CMV-seronegative.

As for this clone: Germline is not matched at one junction end, which may reflect a read error. This chain connects TRBV7-9 to TRBJ2-7, with D uncertain. The CDR3 is made up of 16 amino acids. From germline, CDR1 is SEHNR and CDR2 FQNEAQ (reference sequence). The CDR3 here is CSSSLITGVSPYEQYF. For the CDR3, the DNA is TGTTCCAGCAGCTTAATAACGGGTGTTTCTCCCTACGAGCAGTACTTC.

This clone showed up just once. This chain uses TRBV19 with TRBJ1-4; maybe TRBD1 (6 bases). V was trimmed by 3 bases and J by 7 bases, leaving 12 bases between them. The germline V gene encodes CDR1 LNHDA and CDR2 SQIVND (reference sequence). The CDR3 is 14 residues long. DNA of the CDR3: TGTGCCAGTAGTATGAACAGGGTGGCTGAAAAACTGTTTTTT. It yields the protein CASSMNRVAEKLFF.

The chain employs TRBV6-5 and TRBJ2-7, with 9 bases aligning to TRBD1. Germline CDR1 and CDR2: MNHEY and SVGAGI. The CDR3 extends over 16 amino acids. V gave up 2 bases and J gave up 6 bases; unmatched junction bases: 11. CDR3: CASSYRPGTGLTEQYF. Here the CDR3 DNA reads TGTGCCAGCAGTTACAGGCCTGGGACAGGGTTAACCGAGCAGTACTTC.

CDR3 nucleotide sequence: TGTGCCAGCATAGGGACAGGTCAAGAGACCCAGTACTTC. It yields the protein CASIGTGQETQYF. This chain connects TRBV2 to TRBJ2-5, with 8 positions matching TRBD1. The CDR3 contains 13 residues. Losses at the gene ends were 7 bases for V and 2 bases for J; bases not matched to a gene: 3. Germline assignment: CDR1 SNHLY and CDR2 FYNNEI.

The genes are TRBV15 and TRBJ1-2; no definite D call. V lost 0 bases to trimming and J lost 2 bases, with 19 bases between them. The CDR3 length is 18 residues. The V gene's germline CDR1 is LNHNV and CDR2 YYDKDF (reference sequence). The CDR3 sequence is CATSRDDKGGQKNYGYTF. DNA for the CDR3: TGTGCCACCAGCAGAGATGACAAAGGAGGTCAGAAGAACTATGGCTACACCTTC.

V is TRBV27 and J is TRBJ1-6, with 12 bases matching TRBD1. Trimming took 5 bases from V and 7 from J; bases not matched to a gene: 9. Germline V gene data show CDR1 as MNHEY and CDR2 as SMNVEV (reference sequence). This CDR3 has 17 amino acids. The CDR3 here is CASSHWDRGLKNSPLHF. The CDR3 DNA follows: TGTGCCAGCAGTCACTGGGACAGGGGGCTTAAGAATTCACCCCTCCACTTT.

V usage is TRBV4-1 and J usage is TRBJ1-3, with 9 bases matching TRBD1. The J call could be wrong; TRBJ2-2 is a better fit for the DNA end. The CDR3 spans 14 residues. Germline V lookup: CDR1 MGHRA, CDR2 YSYEKL. In nucleotides, the CDR3 is TGCGCCAGCAGCCAGGGACAGGGCACCGGGGAGCTGTTTTTT. It codes for CASSQGQGTGELFF.

V usage is TRBV6-5 and J usage is TRBJ2-1; perhaps TRBD2 as D (6 bases). Germline values: CDR1 MNHEY, CDR2 SVGAGI. Trimming pared 0 bases from V and 12 bases from J, leaving 9 bases between. The CDR3 length is 12 residues. This chain's CDR3 is CASSYSEGRQFF. As DNA, the CDR3 is TGTGCCAGCAGTTACTCGGAGGGCCGGCAGTTCTTC.

This chain links TRBV27 with TRBJ2-2; possibly TRBD2 for D (6 bases). Germline V gene lookup returns CDR1 MNHEY and CDR2 SMNVEV (reference sequence). The V end was cut by 3 bases, the J end by 6 bases, with 14 bases between. The CDR3 spans 15 residues. The CDR3 is CASSLGRDAPGELFF. CDR3 coding DNA: TGTGCCAGCAGTTTGGGGCGGGACGCGCCCGGGGAGCTGTTTTTT.

This chain connects TRBV4-1 to TRBJ2-4; D is perhaps TRBD1 (6 bases). This CDR3 has 15 residues. CDR1 is MGHRA and CDR2 is YSYEKL in the germline V gene. V lost 0 bases and J lost 4, with 10 bases in between. The CDR3 nucleotides read TGCGCCAGCAGCCAAGAGGGGCAGGGGAAAAACATTCAGTACTTC. This gives the protein CASSQEGQGKNIQYF.

This clone has just a few counts. Other DNA sequences within the sample encode an identical CDR3. The chain carries TRBV11-2 and TRBJ1-1; the D gene is possibly TRBD1 (5 bases). V was clipped by 3 bases and J by 1 base, with 6 bases between them. The CDR3 is 13 residues long. From germline, CDR1 is SGHAT and CDR2 FQNNGV. The CDR3 DNA reads TGTGCCAGCAGCTTGACAGAGAACACTGAAGCTTTCTTT. It specifies CASSLTENTEAFF.

Regarding this clone: Mismatch with germline at one junction end may stem from a read error. J is TRBJ2-5 and V is TRBV7-7; 9 bases agree with TRBD1. Germline loops: CDR1 SSHAT, CDR2 FNYEAQ (reference sequence). The CDR3 consists of 15 residues. CDR3 sequence: CASSSGQGHQETQYF. The CDR3 DNA is TGTGCTAGCAGCTCAGGACAGGGGCACCAAGAGACCCAGTACTTC.

The genes are TRBV7-3 and TRBJ1-1; D is uncertain. V lost 0 bases and J 1 base, leaving 6 bases between the germline ends. The CDR3 contains 14 residues. CDR1 is SGHTA and CDR2 is FQGTGA in the germline V gene. CDR3: CASSLTPENTEAFF. The CDR3 DNA sequence: TGTGCCAGCAGCTTAACCCCAGAGAACACTGAAGCTTTCTTT.

A single count supports this clone. The chain couples TRBV29-1 to TRBJ2-7; D call uncertain. V was clipped by 4 bases and J by 3 bases, with 7 bases between them. This CDR3 has 11 residues. Per germline, CDR1 SQVTM and CDR2 ANQGSEA. The CDR3 DNA reads TGCAGCGTTGCCCAGGACTACGAGCAGTACTTC. This codes for CSVAQDYEQYF.

The rearrangement joins TRBV14 to TRBJ2-3; D gene uncertain. Per the germline V gene, CDR1 is SGHDN and CDR2 is FVKESK. This CDR3 has 12 residues. The germline V and J ends were trimmed by 0 bases and 5 bases, with 3 bases remaining between them. Here the CDR3 reads CASSQELDTQYF. CDR3 bases: TGTGCCAGCAGCCAAGAACTAGATACGCAGTATTTT.

This CDR3 is CASSPWPGTEAFF. The CDR3, as DNA: TGCGCCAGCAGCCCATGGCCGGGGACTGAAGCTTTCTTT. This chain joins TRBV5-1 and TRBJ1-1; D uncertain. The CDR3 spans 13 residues. Trimming removed 4 bases at V and 5 bases at J, with 12 bases between. Per the germline V gene, CDR1 is SGHRS and CDR2 is YFSETQ.

The gene calls are TRBV11-3 and TRBJ2-1; D may be TRBD1 (5 bases). Germline CDR1 is SGHNT and CDR2 is YENEEA. Trimming took off 3 bases at V and 10 bases at J, with 13 bases between the two ends. This CDR3 comprises 13 residues. CDR3 sequence: CASSLGPLMEQFF. The CDR3 DNA reads TGTGCCAGCAGCTTGGGGCCATTAATGGAGCAGTTCTTC.

This clone was observed a single time. This chain connects TRBV5-4 to TRBJ1-1, with 7 positions matching TRBD1. The germline CDR1 and CDR2 sequences are SGHNT and YYREEE (reference sequence). With V trimmed by 2 bases and J by 0 bases, 4 bases remained unmatched. The CDR3 consists of 15 residues. The CDR3 region is CASSFVDRVNTEAFF. The CDR3 nucleotides read TGTGCCAGCAGCTTCGTAGACAGGGTGAACACTGAAGCTTTCTTT.

This clone was counted only a few times. V is TRBV5-4 and J is TRBJ2-2; the D gene is possibly TRBD1 (5 bases). V lost 4 bases and J 5 bases, leaving 12 bases between the germline ends. CDR3 size: 14 residues. Germline values: CDR1 SGHNT, CDR2 YYREEE (reference sequence). The CDR3 DNA sequence: TGTGCCAGCAGCCGAGACACAGGAACCGGGGAGCTGTTTTTT. This codes for CASSRDTGTGELFF.

The chain links TRBV4-3 to TRBJ2-2; D possibly corresponds to TRBD2 (5 bases). The CDR3 has 15 amino acids. Looked up from germline, CDR1 is LGHNA and CDR2 is YSLEER. V shed 2 bases and J shed 6 bases, with 13 bases lying between them. For the CDR3, the DNA is TGCGCCAGCAGCCAATGGGCGGGCTCCTCCGGGGAGCTGTTTTTT. It is translated as CASSQWAGSSGELFF.

The chain combines TRBV7-6 with TRBJ1-1; D is possibly TRBD1 (6 bases). V was clipped by 1 base and J by 2 bases, with 14 bases between them. CDR3 length: 16 residues. The germline V gene encodes CDR1 SGHVS and CDR2 FNYEAQ. CDR3 coding DNA: TGTGCCAGCAGCTTAGGTCGTAAAGGGGGAAACACTGAAGCTTTCTTT. Translating it yields CASSLGRKGGNTEAFF.

The chain links TRBV18 to TRBJ2-1, with 9 bases matching TRBD2. This CDR3 has 14 residues. The J segment lost 3 bases and the V segment lost 5 bases, leaving 2 bases of the junction unmatched. The germline V gene encodes CDR1 KGHSH and CDR2 LQKENI. CDR3 in amino acids: CASSGREGYNEQFF. The DNA for the CDR3 is TGTGCCAGCTCAGGGCGGGAGGGCTACAATGAGCAGTTCTTC.

A note on this clone: One end of the junction fails to match germline, which may point to a read error. The CDR3 spells CASSSRTASTGELFF. CDR3 DNA sequence: TGTGCTAGCAGCTCCCGGACAGCGTCCACCGGGGAGCTGTTTTTT. The gene calls are TRBV7-7 and TRBJ2-2, with a tentative D call TRBD1 (6 bases). The germline V gene encodes CDR1 SSHAT and CDR2 FNYEAQ (reference sequence). The CDR3 is made up of 15 amino acids.